This T cell receptor beta chain was sequenced for a study of blood T cell repertoires in COVID-19. TCRdb's table, derived via immunoSEQ multiplex PCR, lists solely in-frame clones and lacks some. Of 380,000 or so clones listed, roughly 88% are singletons. This CDR3 is 16 amino acids long. Trimming left V 5 bases short and J 0 bases short, with 16 bases between. The germline gives CDR1 GTSNPN, CDR2 SVGIG (reference sequence). Across about two dozen US areas, participants ranged in age from 18 to 89 years. Cohort assignment relied on participant-reported clinical history. The sample was PBMCs or T cells enriched from blood (not recorded which). This receptor was taken from a woman aged 40 to 50 with acute COVID-19. This sequence joins TRBV30 and TRBJ1-4; possible D gene TRBD1, 6 bases. The CDR3 loop reads CAWHLTGLATNEKLFF. CDR3 DNA sequence: TGTGCCTGGCACCTTACAGGGCTCGCAACTAATGAAAAACTGTTTTTT.